These 12 T cell receptor beta chains were sequenced from one sample in a study of blood T cells in healthy people across ages. Together with a sample-barcoded 5' primer, a J-beta primer mix was included in a second PCR lasting about 6 to 11 cycles. One entry per CDR3 protein, called by TCRdb with MiXCR from the 5' RACE reads. The table has about 750,000 distinct CDR3 sequences, approximately 53% seen once; the top ten hold about 38%. Sample: blood. Receptors originate from a man older than 75 in good health.

This clonotype was seen once. The chain has TRBV10-3 and TRBJ1-6; no clear D. CDR3 length: 14 residues. Germline-derived CDR1 and CDR2 are ENHRY and SYGVKD. V was trimmed by 1 base and J by 10 bases, leaving 11 bases between them. The CDR3 loop reads CAISEYVGNSPLHF. CDR3 sequence (DNA): TGTGCCATCAGTGAGTATGTCGGCAACTCACCCCTCCACTTT.

The V gene is TRBV4-1, the J gene TRBJ2-1, with D possibly matching TRBD2 (5 bases). The germline V and J ends were trimmed by 0 bases and 0 bases, with 12 bases remaining between them. The CDR3 covers 17 residues. The germline V gene encodes CDR1 MGHRA and CDR2 YSYEKL. CDR3 sequence (DNA): TGCGCCAGCAGCCAAGACCAGCGGTCCTACTCCTACAATGAGCAGTTCTTC. Residues: CASSQDQRSYSYNEQFF.

The rearrangement joins TRBV4-1 to TRBJ2-7; a possible D gene is TRBD2 (5 bases). Germline CDR1 MGHRA, CDR2 YSYEKL. V dropped 1 base and J dropped 0 bases, with 13 bases sitting between them. The CDR3 covers 16 residues. The CDR3 coding sequence is TGCGCCAGCAGCCAAGTTGTTAGCGTGAGCTCCTACGAGCAGTACTTC. This sequence encodes CASSQVVSVSSYEQYF.

This clonotype was observed a few times. The chain combines TRBV7-2 with TRBJ2-5; 11 positions agree with TRBD1. Germline V gene data show CDR1 as SGHTA and CDR2 as FQGNSA. The V and J ends lost 4 bases and 5 bases, in that order; junction bases with no gene match: 6. The CDR3 length is 15 residues. The CDR3 DNA reads as TGTGCCAGCAGCTCCGGACAGGGGGCAAGGGAGACCCAGTACTTC. Amino acid sequence: CASSSGQGARETQYF.

In its sample, this clonotype was seen a few times. J is TRBJ2-5 and V is TRBV2, with D unclear. The CDR3 length is 14 residues. Trimming removed 6 bases at V and 2 bases at J, with 13 bases between. In germline, CDR1 is SNHLY, CDR2 FYNNEI. This chain's CDR3 is CASRVTENQETQYF. CDR3 nucleotide sequence: TGTGCCAGCAGGGTGACTGAAAATCAAGAGACCCAGTACTTC.

As regards this clonotype: Mismatch with germline at one junction end may stem from a read error. The V and J genes are TRBV27 and TRBJ2-1; D may correspond to TRBD1 or TRBD2 (6 bases each). The CDR3 extends over 15 amino acids. The germline V gene encodes CDR1 MNHEY and CDR2 SMNVEV (reference sequence). The DNA for the CDR3 is TGTGCCAGCAGCTCGGACGGGGGCTCCCACAATGAGCAGTTCTTC. Protein sequence: CASSSDGGSHNEQFF.

This clonotype was recorded only once. This rearrangement joins TRBV29-1 to TRBJ1-1, with D tentatively TRBD1 (6 bases). Germline V gene sequence: CDR1 SQVTM, CDR2 ANQGSEA. The length of the CDR3 is 13 residues. The V and J ends lost 7 bases and 3 bases respectively, with 15 bases between them. The CDR3 coding sequence is TGCAGCGGTAAACAGGGATTTGACACTGAAGCTTTCTTT. It is translated as CSGKQGFDTEAFF.

The chain couples TRBV7-2 to TRBJ2-7; 8 positions match TRBD1. Germline V CDR1 and CDR2: SGHTA, FQGNSA. Trimming took 5 bases from V and 0 from J; bases not matched to a gene: 6. The CDR3 length is 15 residues. CDR3 region: CASSIRDRGSYEQYF. The CDR3 DNA follows: TGTGCCAGCAGCATCCGAGACAGGGGCTCCTACGAGCAGTACTTC.

This clonotype was seen once. CDR3 region: CSARDWASPRGEQYF. The CDR3 nucleotides read TGCAGTGCTAGAGATTGGGCTAGCCCCCGCGGCGAGCAGTACTTC. The gene calls are TRBV20-1 and TRBJ2-7; D might be TRBD2 (5 bases). V was cut by 0 bases and J by 6 bases, with 18 bases left in between. CDR1 DFQATT and CDR2 SNEGSKA come from the germline V gene (reference sequence). This CDR3 spans 15 amino acids.

This clonotype was found a few times. The CDR3 bases are TGCAGTGCTAGAGGTGCACAAGAGACCCAGTACTTC. Amino acids: CSARGAQETQYF. The chain combines TRBV20-1 with TRBJ2-5; D unresolved. CDR1 and CDR2 from the germline V gene are DFQATT and SNEGSKA (reference sequence). The CDR3 extends over 12 amino acids. Trimming shortened V by 1 base and J by 2 bases, and 5 bases separated the two germline ends.

The V call is TRBV5-1, the J call TRBJ2-5, with 16 bases that match TRBD2. The last part of the DNA fits TRBJ2-7 better; the J call may be wrong. The germline CDR1 and CDR2 sequences are SGHRS and YFSETQ. This CDR3 region has 16 residues. The CDR3 DNA sequence: TGCGCCAGCAGCACGGGACTAGCGGGAGGGCCCTACGAGCAGTACTTC. It is translated as CASSTGLAGGPYEQYF.

The chain joins TRBV29-1 to TRBJ2-5; 9 bases fit TRBD1. CDR3 length: 14 amino acids. Germline values: CDR1 SQVTM, CDR2 ANQGSEA. Unmatched junction bases numbered 17, after V lost 7 bases and J lost 11 bases. The CDR3 loop reads CSGQGGGIYNEQYF. The DNA of the CDR3 is TGCAGCGGACAGGGGGGCGGGATTTACAATGAGCAGTACTTC.